The 14 T cell receptor beta chains reported below all come from one sample, sequenced in a study of cytomegalovirus exposure and HLA in healthy donors. Both 60 Vbeta primers and 13 Jbeta primers went into the PCR. The protocol was immunoSEQ multiplex PCR, while the TCRdb copy is restricted to in-frame clones and leaves out a portion. In the table there are a few hundred thousand clones, roughly 80% of which are singletons. Specimen: PBMCs. These receptors all stem from a man aged 25-45 years in good health and CMV-seronegative.

This clone was detected once. The chain recombines TRBV7-3 with TRBJ2-3; D is perhaps TRBD1 (5 bases). Germline V CDR1 and CDR2: SGHTA, FQGTGA. V lost 2 bases and J lost 2, with 11 bases in between. The CDR3 is made up of 15 amino acids. The CDR3 nucleotides read TGTGCCAGCAGCTTAGAGGCAGGGATCACAGATACGCAGTATTTT. It yields the protein CASSLEAGITDTQYF.

The rearrangement joins TRBV2 to TRBJ2-3, with TRBD1 matching 9 bases. Unmatched junction bases numbered 7, after V lost 4 bases and J lost 5 bases. In germline, CDR1 is SNHLY, CDR2 FYNNEI. The CDR3 loop spans 15 amino acids. The CDR3 DNA reads as TGTGCCAGCAGTGGGGGGACAGGGATGAAAGATACGCAGTATTTT. Its translation: CASSGGTGMKDTQYF.

V usage is TRBV28 and J usage is TRBJ2-3; D is possibly TRBD2 (5 bases). From germline, CDR1 is MDHEN and CDR2 SYDVKM. The CDR3 is made up of 17 amino acids. Between the trimmed V and J ends, which lost 8 bases and 7 bases, there was a span of 28 bases. The CDR3 sequence is CASSPQDHTRVQNTQYF. CDR3 DNA: TGTGCCAGCTCCCCCCAGGATCATACTAGGGTGCAAAATACGCAGTATTTT.

The chain recombines TRBV4-2 with TRBJ2-2; a weak D match, TRBD1 (5 bases). Germline-derived CDR1 and CDR2 are LGHNA and YNFKEQ. The V gene lost 1 base and the J gene lost 4 bases, with 10 bases spanning the gap. The CDR3 length is 15 residues. The CDR3 DNA reads TGTGCCAGCAGCCAAGTTACAGGACGCACCGGGGAGCTGTTTTTT. It translates to CASSQVTGRTGELFF.

In DNA form, the CDR3 reads TGCGCCAGCAGCCAAGATGGGGGCGGTGGGTTCGAGACCCAGTACTTC. This translates into CASSQDGGGGFETQYF. V gene TRBV4-3 combines with J gene TRBJ2-5; TRBD1 might be the D (6 bases). The CDR3 sequence is 16 residues long. Looked up from germline, CDR1 is LGHNA and CDR2 is YSLEER. Deletions cut 0 bases from V and 5 bases from J, with 16 bases between.

The genes are TRBV6-1 and TRBJ2-7; TRBD1 matches at 7 bases. CDR3 length: 14 residues. Unmatched junction bases numbered 11, after V lost 8 bases and J lost 4 bases. Germline V gene lookup returns CDR1 MNHNS and CDR2 SASEGT. DNA for the CDR3: TGTGCCAGCCTTACAAGACAGGGTAGTTACGAGCAGTACTTC. As protein: CASLTRQGSYEQYF.

This rearrangement joins TRBV6-6 to TRBJ2-3, with 7 bases that match TRBD2. This CDR3 is built from 13 residues. CDR1 and CDR2 from the germline V gene are MNHNY and SVGAGI (reference sequence). Trimming removed 5 bases from V and 6 bases from J; junction bases left unmatched: 5. The CDR3 DNA reads TGTGCCAGCAGTCTCGTGGGGGGGGATACGCAGTATTTT. Translating it yields CASSLVGGDTQYF.

This chain connects TRBV10-3 to TRBJ1-3; TRBD1 matches 7 bases. This CDR3 is 16 amino acids long. The germline gives CDR1 ENHRY, CDR2 SYGVKD. V shed 10 bases and J 0 bases; nucleotides not matched to a gene: 12. The CDR3 loop reads CATQVPGQNSGNTIYF. The CDR3 DNA reads as TGTGCCACCCAAGTTCCGGGACAGAACTCTGGAAACACCATATATTTT.

The genes are TRBV5-1 and TRBJ2-7; possible D gene TRBD1, 5 bases. V was shortened by 4 bases and J by 7 bases, with 9 bases between the two germline ends. CDR1 and CDR2 from the germline V gene are SGHRS and YFSETQ. The CDR3 runs 11 residues. The CDR3 is CASSVTGEQYF. CDR3 bases: TGCGCCAGCAGCGTTACAGGAGAGCAGTACTTC.

This clone has just one count. The chain employs TRBV6-5 and TRBJ1-2, with a tentative D call TRBD1 (6 bases). Germline CDR1 reads MNHEY; CDR2 reads SVGAGI. Trimming left V 0 bases short and J 3 bases short, with 11 bases between. The CDR3 runs to 15 residues. CDR3 sequence: CASSYSSRTDYGYTF. CDR3 nucleotide sequence: TGTGCCAGCAGTTACTCGAGTCGGACAGACTATGGCTACACCTTC.

V usage is TRBV6-1 and J usage is TRBJ1-1; D gene ambiguous. The germline CDR1 and CDR2 sequences are MNHNS and SASEGT. CDR3 length: 14 amino acids. Trimming pared 3 bases from V and 5 bases from J, leaving 13 bases between. This CDR3 reads CASSEKQRWTEAFF. Here the CDR3 DNA reads TGTGCCAGCAGTGAGAAGCAGAGGTGGACTGAAGCTTTCTTT.

The rearrangement joins TRBV27 to TRBJ1-6; D unresolved. The CDR3 is made up of 13 amino acids. Germline-derived CDR1 and CDR2 are MNHEY and SMNVEV (reference sequence). Trimming took off 6 bases at V and 9 bases at J, with 12 bases between the two ends. The CDR3 coding sequence is TGTGCCAGCAGGACGATTCCTAGTTCACCCCTCCACTTT. Encoded protein: CASRTIPSSPLHF.

This clone was picked up a small number of times. V gene TRBV6-6 combines with J gene TRBJ2-3, with a weak D call TRBD1 (6 bases). This CDR3 comprises 12 residues. Germline lookup yields CDR1 MNHNY and CDR2 SVGAGI (reference sequence). V shed 5 bases and J shed 3 bases, with 6 bases lying between them. The CDR3 DNA reads as TGTGCCAGCAGTCAGGGGACAGATACGCAGTATTTT. This sequence encodes CASSQGTDTQYF.

The V gene is TRBV2, the J gene TRBJ2-5, with D unresolved. CDR1 and CDR2 (germline): SNHLY, FYNNEI. The CDR3 sequence is 16 residues long. The V end lost 2 bases, the J end lost 1 base, and 14 bases lay between the germline ends. As DNA, the CDR3 is TGTGCCAGCAGTGAATGGCTGCGGCCTTCCCAAGAGACCCAGTACTTC. It specifies CASSEWLRPSQETQYF.